The sequence of this T cell receptor beta chain was determined in a study of T-cell reconstitution after alpha-beta-depleted transplantation in children. Study observations and caveats: T-cell counts and diversity at one year following transplant were attributed mainly to newly produced T cells. Several hundred rapidly expanded clones from non-depleted graft cells reportedly supplied alpha-beta T cells about two months post-transplant.

This clonotype appeared many times. What it binds is unknown. This CDR3 contains 15 residues. V was cut by 0 bases and J by 0 bases, with 8 bases left in between. In germline, CDR1 is DFQATT, CDR2 SNEGSKA (reference sequence). A library of TCRbeta sequences, prepared with unique molecular identifiers, was generated. TCRdb re-called the PCR reads through MiXCR, storing one row per CDR3 protein. Of some 840,000 distinct CDR3 sequences listed, roughly 16% are singletons. V gene TRBV20-1 combines with J gene TRBJ2-2; D is undetermined. The receptor comes from a male patient between 10 and 17 years old who had a stem cell transplant for acute lymphoblastic leukemia, so the T cells may come from the graft donor. The sample here was PBMCs, mostly from graft donor cells, taken 360 days after TCRalphabeta/CD19-depleted stem cell transplant. The CDR3 DNA is TGCAGTGCTAGAGATCGGCGCCCGAACACCGGGGAGCTGTTTTTT. Its translation is CSARDRRPNTGELFF.